One and the same sample provided the 26 T cell receptor beta chains below, sequenced in a study of CD8 T cells in ankylosing spondylitis. TCRdb itself ran the 5' RACE reads through MiXCR, one entry per CDR3 protein. This table holds 200,000 to 250,000 distinct CDR3 sequences, 15% to 20% found once. These receptors have no known antigen. Study observations and caveats: What seemed typical of ankylosing spondylitis blood was a TCR beta motif built from eight highly homologous variants.

The sequencing sample was made of blood, either unsorted or a sorted T cell fraction (not recorded which). The receptors originated from a male donor with ankylosing spondylitis.

This sequence joins TRBV7-6 and TRBJ2-1; D is undetermined. V lost 4 bases to trimming and J lost 5 bases, with 9 bases between them. Germline-derived CDR1 and CDR2 are SGHVS and FNYEAQ. CDR3 length equals 13 residues. CDR3 protein: CASSSPPNNEQFF. Written as DNA, the CDR3 is TGTGCCAGCAGCTCACCCCCAAACAATGAGCAGTTCTTC.

This clonotype was recorded a few times. The CDR3 nucleotides are TGTGCCAGCAGTTTTCGGCCGTACACTGAAGCTTTCTTT. Translated: CASSFRPYTEAFF. J is TRBJ1-1 and V is TRBV28, with no clear D. CDR1 and CDR2 from the germline V gene are MDHEN and SYDVKM. The CDR3 runs 13 residues. V lost 3 bases and J lost 3, with 8 bases in between.

This clonotype appeared a few times. The chain uses TRBV10-3 and TRBJ2-1; 7 bases are shared with TRBD1. Trimming removed 8 bases from V and 3 bases from J; junction bases left unmatched: 7. Germline V gene lookup returns CDR1 ENHRY and CDR2 SYGVKD. The CDR3 consists of 14 residues. The CDR3 loop is CAIASPGGYNEQFF. CDR3 sequence (DNA): TGTGCCATCGCTAGTCCAGGGGGCTACAATGAGCAGTTCTTC.

The genes are TRBV20-1 and TRBJ2-1; possibly TRBD1 or TRBD2 for D (6 bases each). The CDR3 is made up of 16 amino acids. The germline V gene encodes CDR1 DFQATT and CDR2 SNEGSKA (reference sequence). V lost 0 bases to trimming and J lost 0 bases, with 12 bases between them. DNA of the CDR3: TGCAGTGCTAGAGATCCATGGGGGGCCTCCTACAATGAGCAGTTCTTC. Translating gives CSARDPWGASYNEQFF.

The gene calls are TRBV7-3 and TRBJ2-1; no clear D. Between the trimmed V and J ends, which lost 1 base and 5 bases, there was a span of 12 bases. CDR3 length: 15 amino acids. Germline V gene data show CDR1 as SGHTA and CDR2 as FQGTGA. DNA for the CDR3: TGTGCCAGCAGCTTAAGTCCCTCAGGCGACAATGAGCAGTTCTTC. As protein: CASSLSPSGDNEQFF.

V usage is TRBV4-3 and J usage is TRBJ2-7, with no clear D. The V and J ends lost 1 base and 4 bases respectively, with 14 bases between them. The germline V gene encodes CDR1 LGHNA and CDR2 YSLEER. CDR3 size: 15 residues. CDR3 amino acids: CASSQGEDRNYEQYF. The CDR3 region has the DNA TGCGCCAGCAGCCAAGGAGAGGATAGGAATTACGAGCAGTACTTC.

This clonotype was picked up a small number of times. V and J are TRBV12-3 or TRBV12-4 and TRBJ2-1; TRBD2 aligns across 8 bases. The length of the CDR3 is 14 residues. After removal of 6 bases from V and 2 bases from J, the junction contained 3 bases not matched to a gene. This CDR3 reads CASRSGGPYNEQFF. Written as DNA, the CDR3 is TGTGCCAGCAGGTCGGGAGGGCCCTACAATGAGCAGTTCTTC.

This clonotype was picked up a small number of times. This chain joins TRBV18 and TRBJ2-7, with unresolved D. V gave up 3 bases and J gave up 3 bases, with 12 bases separating them. CDR3 length: 14 amino acids. Looked up from germline, CDR1 is KGHSH and CDR2 is LQKENI. This chain's CDR3 is CASSPNPVSYEQYF. The CDR3 region has the DNA TGTGCCAGCTCACCGAACCCGGTGAGCTACGAGCAGTACTTC.

The chain joins TRBV21-1 to TRBJ2-2; the D segment call TRBD2 is taken from the table without a DNA check. TRBV21-1 is a pseudogene segment. The CDR3 loop spans 16 amino acids. The CDR3 sequence: CASSPTPGLYTGELFF. The DNA of the CDR3 is TGTGCCAGCAGCCCCACACCAGGACTCTACACCGGGGAGCTGTTTTTT.

This clonotype was seen a few times. The chain carries TRBV25-1 and TRBJ1-1; D not resolved. Germline lookup yields CDR1 MGHDK and CDR2 SYGVNS. Trimming pared 6 bases from V and 5 bases from J, leaving 13 bases between. The CDR3 length is 13 residues. CDR3 coding DNA: TGTGCCAGCAGCGACGGATGGGGAACTGAAGCTTTCTTT. Its translation: CASSDGWGTEAFF.

This clonotype has a handful of counts. This chain links TRBV6-1 with TRBJ1-1, with no clear D. Germline V gene sequence: CDR1 MNHNS, CDR2 SASEGT. The V end lost 6 bases, the J end lost 1 base, and 15 bases lay between the germline ends. CDR3 length: 15 amino acids. In DNA, the CDR3 is TGTGCCAGCAGCCCCGGGCCTGGAACGAACACTGAAGCTTTCTTT. Translation: CASSPGPGTNTEAFF.

The chain combines TRBV7-8 with TRBJ2-3, with 9 bases matching TRBD2. The CDR3 runs 15 residues. Germline V gives CDR1 SGHVS, CDR2 FQNEAQ. Unmatched junction bases numbered 2, after V lost 4 bases and J lost 0 bases. CDR3 sequence reads: CASSSLAGSTDTQYF. The CDR3 DNA reads as TGTGCCAGCAGCTCTCTAGCGGGGAGCACAGATACGCAGTATTTT.

The rearrangement joins TRBV4-1 to TRBJ2-3; TRBD1 aligns across 7 bases. V was pared by 4 bases and J by 2 bases, with 3 bases of the junction left unmatched. The CDR3 runs to 14 residues. Per the germline V gene, CDR1 is MGHRA and CDR2 is YSYEKL. The CDR3 reads CASSPTGFTDTQYF. DNA for the CDR3: TGCGCCAGCAGCCCGACAGGGTTCACAGATACGCAGTATTTT.

J is TRBJ2-1 and V is TRBV7-2; 9 positions agree with TRBD2. CDR3 length equals 15 residues. V was clipped by 5 bases and J by 2 bases; unmatched bases: 4. The germline CDR1 and CDR2 sequences are SGHTA and FQGNSA. The CDR3 DNA reads TGTGCCAGCAGCAGTAGCGGGGGACCCTACAATGAGCAGTTCTTC. This encodes CASSSSGGPYNEQFF.

J is TRBJ1-2 and V is TRBV6-4, with D possibly TRBD1 on 5 matching bases. Trimming cost V 2 bases and J 6 bases, with 13 bases left between them. This CDR3 has 14 residues. Germline CDR1 and CDR2: MRHNA and SNTAGT. The CDR3 here is CASSDGSRVDGYTF. The CDR3 DNA is TGTGCCAGCAGTGACGGGTCCAGGGTAGATGGCTACACCTTC.

The table lists this clonotype with a few counts. V gene TRBV2 combines with J gene TRBJ2-7; 11 bases agree with TRBD2. Germline CDR1 reads SNHLY; CDR2 reads FYNNEI. The J segment lost 4 bases and the V segment lost 3 bases, leaving 5 bases of the junction unmatched. The CDR3 consists of 15 residues. The CDR3 sequence: CASSDSGRAVYEQYF. Here the CDR3 DNA reads TGTGCCAGCAGTGATAGCGGGAGGGCCGTATACGAGCAGTACTTC.

This chain joins TRBV20-1 and TRBJ2-5, with 7 bases that match TRBD1. This CDR3 contains 15 residues. CDR1 and CDR2 from the germline V gene are DFQATT and SNEGSKA (reference sequence). V lost 6 bases to trimming and J lost 2 bases; unmatched junction nucleotides: 12. CDR3 DNA sequence: TGCAGTGCAGCCGCTTACCGGGACAGTCAAGAGACCCAGTACTTC. It translates to CSAAAYRDSQETQYF.

The J gene is TRBJ1-2, the V gene TRBV29-1, with 7 nucleotides matching TRBD1. Germline V gene data show CDR1 as SQVTM and CDR2 as ANQGSEA. Trimming at V came to 6 bases and at J to 0 bases, leaving 10 bases not matched to a gene. CDR3 length equals 15 residues. The CDR3 DNA reads as TGCAGCGTCGGAGGGGGCCAATCATCTAACTATGGCTACACCTTC. Its translation: CSVGGGQSSNYGYTF.

V and J are TRBV7-9 and TRBJ1-6, with D maybe TRBD1 (5 bases). Germline CDR1 is SEHNR and CDR2 is FQNEAQ (reference sequence). V was pared by 3 bases and J by 8 bases, with 11 bases between. The CDR3 length is 14 residues. In nucleotides, the CDR3 is TGTGCCAGCAGCTTGGGGCAGGGTGATTCACCCCTCCACTTT. Amino acids: CASSLGQGDSPLHF.

This clonotype has only a few counts. The rearrangement uses TRBV15 and TRBJ1-5; D ambiguous. Germline loops: CDR1 LNHNV, CDR2 YYDKDF (reference sequence). Trimming removed 0 bases from V and 6 bases from J, with 12 bases in between. The CDR3 has 15 residues. CDR3 residues: CATSRDKGAGQPQHF. CDR3 DNA: TGTGCCACCAGCAGAGATAAGGGCGCGGGTCAGCCCCAGCATTTT.

This clonotype occurred a few times. The rearrangement joins TRBV10-3 to TRBJ1-5, with a weak D call TRBD1 (5 bases). The V and J ends lost 0 bases and 6 bases respectively, with 12 bases between them. Looked up from germline, CDR1 is ENHRY and CDR2 is SYGVKD. CDR3 length: 15 residues. The CDR3 spells CAISESEGWAQPQHF. The CDR3 DNA reads TGTGCCATCAGTGAGTCTGAGGGGTGGGCTCAGCCCCAGCATTTT.

This chain links TRBV13 with TRBJ2-2; no reliable D call. CDR3 length: 15 amino acids. Germline V lookup: CDR1 PRHDT, CDR2 FYEKMQ (reference sequence). Trimming took 5 bases from V and 3 from J, leaving 13 bases between them. CDR3 in amino acids: CASSPVRADTGELFF. DNA for the CDR3: TGTGCCAGCAGCCCCGTTAGGGCGGACACCGGGGAGCTGTTTTTT.

Many counts were recorded for this clonotype. The V call is TRBV7-2, the J call TRBJ1-2; 7 bases agree with TRBD1. CDR3 length: 14 amino acids. CDR1 SGHTA and CDR2 FQGNSA come from the germline V gene. With 4 bases clipped from V and 4 bases from J, the junction kept 6 bases outside the gene matches. Written as DNA, the CDR3 is TGTGCCAGCAGCTCTCCGGGACAGCCCTATGGCTACACCTTC. Protein product: CASSSPGQPYGYTF.

The V and J genes are TRBV12-3 or TRBV12-4 and TRBJ2-5, with 8 bases lining up with TRBD2. This CDR3 is built from 18 residues. V dropped 10 bases and J dropped 1; count of bases not matched to a gene: 20. The CDR3 loop is CAISPPWGSGSTQETQYF. As DNA, the CDR3 is TGTGCCATCTCTCCACCCTGGGGGAGCGGGAGTACCCAAGAGACCCAGTACTTC.

The chain links TRBV10-2 to TRBJ1-1; no definite D call. Trimming removed 5 bases at V and 6 bases at J, with 13 bases between. This CDR3 spans 13 amino acids. Germline values: CDR1 WSHSY, CDR2 SAAADI. The CDR3 DNA sequence: TGCGCCAGCAGTTTGACGGAAATAGCTGAAGCTTTCTTT. Translated, it gives CASSLTEIAEAFF.

This chain links TRBV4-1 with TRBJ2-1; 7 positions agree with TRBD2. This CDR3 has 16 residues. CDR1 is MGHRA, CDR2 YSYEKL, per germline. V was pared by 6 bases and J by 4 bases, with 12 bases of the junction left unmatched. Written as DNA, the CDR3 is TGCGCCAGCAGTGAAGTTGGGGGGGGTTTTTACAATGAGCAGTTCTTC. The encoded protein is CASSEVGGGFYNEQFF.